Described below is a single T cell receptor beta chain sequence and its context. This record comes from a study of blood T cell repertoires in COVID-19. Study context: Specimens from acute and convalescent COVID-19 originated in the United States, Italy and Spain. The cDNA or gDNA used as material had been derived from T cells, B-cell-depleted T cells, or PBMCs.

Clones were sequenced by immunoSEQ multiplex PCR, and TCRdb holds only the in-frame ones, with some missing. This table has fewer than 300,000 clones, about 80% appearing once. CDR1 is SGDLS, CDR2 YYNGEE, per germline. J was trimmed by 11 bases and V by 0 bases; bases with no gene match: 6. The CDR3 is 13 amino acids. This clonotype was sampled from a woman aged 50 to 65 who had recovered from COVID-19. The rearrangement joins TRBV9 to TRBJ1-1, with 8 bases identical to TRBD1. The sample was peripheral blood. CDR3 amino acids: CASSVDGQGLAFF. The DNA for the CDR3 is TGTGCCAGCAGCGTAGATGGACAGGGCCTTGCTTTCTTT.